Sequencing of this T cell receptor beta chain was carried out in a study of OX40 agonist ivuxolimab in advanced cancers. Looking at the study overall: Partial responses were achieved by three patients: one hepatocellular carcinoma, two cutaneous melanoma. General study findings and limits: Among the least clonally expanded were partial responders at 0.1-3.0 mg/kg.

A remark on this clone: Antigen: not known.

Sequencing used immunoSEQ multiplex PCR; TCRdb keeps in-frame clones, though not all of them. The repertoire consists of 70,000 to 100,000 clones, with about 88% occurring once and the leading ten covering 0.38%. The input for sequencing was CD4+ or CD8+ T cells sorted from blood, taken in a trial of the OX40 agonist ivuxolimab. The sequence was obtained from an adult with an advanced solid tumor such as melanoma, head and neck, liver or kidney cancer.

As DNA, the CDR3 is TGTGCCAGCAGGGCGATCGGGACAGGGAATCTGGAGACCCAGTACTTC. It encodes CASRAIGTGNLETQYF. This chain uses TRBV5-6 with TRBJ2-5; TRBD1 agrees at 9 bases. The J segment lost 5 bases and the V segment lost 5 bases, leaving 13 bases of the junction unmatched. The CDR3 is 16 amino acids. The germline CDR1 and CDR2 sequences are SGHDT and YYEEEE.